Sequencing of this T cell receptor beta chain was carried out in a study of blood T cell repertoires in COVID-19. On the study more broadly: Both acute and convalescent COVID-19 samples were obtained from the United States, Italy and Spain.

TCRdb's copy holds only in-frame clones and misses some; the assay was immunoSEQ multiplex PCR. The sample yields around 150,000 clones, 76% seen once. This clone was seen just once. V gave up 2 bases and J gave up 4 bases, with 12 bases separating them. CDR3 size: 15 residues. The germline CDR1 and CDR2 sequences are MDHEN and SYDVKM. The chain carries TRBV28 and TRBJ2-1; D possibly corresponds to TRBD2 (5 bases). Sequencing was performed on peripheral blood. This TCR derives from a man between 60 and 70 years old with acute or convalescent COVID-19. CDR3 sequence reads: CASSLEDWVYNEQFF. The CDR3 DNA sequence: TGTGCCAGCAGTTTAGAGGACTGGGTTTACAATGAGCAGTTCTTC.